These 8 T cell receptor beta chains originate from one sample sequenced in a study of blood T cell repertoires in COVID-19. The data were produced by immunoSEQ multiplex PCR, yet TCRdb's version contains in-frame clones alone and is incomplete. The repertoire holds 250,000 to 300,000 clones, with about 86% as singletons. Source material: peripheral blood. The receptors here all came from an elderly man with acute or convalescent COVID-19.

V usage is TRBV10-2 and J usage is TRBJ2-6; 9 positions match TRBD1. The CDR3 is 19 residues long. The J segment lost 0 bases and the V segment lost 3 bases, leaving 9 bases of the junction unmatched. CDR1 is WSHSY and CDR2 is SAAADI in the germline V gene. The DNA of the CDR3 is TGCGCCAGCAGTGATGTCCCCGGGACAGGGAACTCTGGGGCCAACGTCCTGACTTTC. Its protein is CASSDVPGTGNSGANVLTF.

The chain is built from TRBV3-1 (or the pseudogene TRBV3-2) and TRBJ2-1; 7 nucleotides match TRBD2. Germline V gene data show CDR1 as LGHDT and CDR2 as YNNKEL (reference sequence). The CDR3 is made up of 13 amino acids. The trim removed 4 bases at V and 7 bases at J, leaving 4 bases unmatched. The CDR3 loop reads CASSPGGWNEQFF. The CDR3 DNA is TGTGCCAGCAGCCCGGGGGGTTGGAATGAGCAGTTCTTC.

This clone was counted between two and nine times. The chain joins TRBV12-5 to TRBJ1-2; D is possibly TRBD1 (5 bases). Germline CDR1 reads LGHNT; CDR2 reads FRNRAP. V lost 7 bases to trimming and J lost 3 bases, with 9 bases between them. The CDR3 length is 12 residues. The CDR3 loop is CASARDDYGYTF. The CDR3 DNA sequence: TGTGCTAGTGCCAGGGATGACTATGGCTACACCTTC.

The chain couples TRBV10-3 to TRBJ1-2; D not certain. CDR1 and CDR2 from the germline V gene are ENHRY and SYGVKD. Trimming took off 6 bases at V and 6 bases at J, with 14 bases between the two ends. The CDR3 runs to 13 residues. CDR3 loop: CAISVRGEDGYTF. The CDR3, as DNA: TGTGCCATCAGCGTCCGGGGAGAGGATGGCTACACCTTC.

The chain carries TRBV21-1 and TRBJ2-7; the table gives TRBD2 as D, unverified against the DNA. TRBV21-1 is given as a pseudogene. This CDR3 has 21 amino acids. The CDR3 here is CASSNCPGYHRTGLDGYEQYF. The DNA of the CDR3 is TGTGCCAGCAGCAACTGTCCGGGATACCACCGAACGGGACTAGATGGCTACGAGCAGTACTTC.

As regards this clone: This sample also contains other DNA sequences that code for the same CDR3. The J gene is TRBJ2-2, the V gene TRBV7-3; no clear D. The CDR3 has 13 amino acids. The germline V and J ends were trimmed by 6 bases and 7 bases, with 12 bases remaining between them. Germline V CDR1 and CDR2: SGHTA, FQGTGA. The CDR3 DNA reads as TGTGCCAGCAGTCTAAACTCCGGCGGGGAGCTGTTTTTT. Its protein product is CASSLNSGGELFF. The full variable domain, its missing parts supplied by reference TRBV7-3 and TRBJ2-2, is GAGVSQTPSNKVTEKGKYVELRCDPISGHTALYWYRQSLGQGPEFLIYFQGTGAADDSGLPNDRFFAVRPEGSVSTLKIQRTERGDSAVYLCASSLNSGGELFFGEGSRLTVL.

The chain links TRBV2 to TRBJ2-7; D ambiguous. The CDR3 runs 11 residues. V lost 6 bases and J lost 7, with 10 bases in between. CDR1 is SNHLY, CDR2 FYNNEI, per germline. The chain's CDR3 is CASSQLFEQYF. The CDR3 DNA reads as TGTGCCAGCAGCCAGTTGTTTGAGCAGTACTTC.

This rearrangement joins TRBV27 to TRBJ1-5; 9 bases line up with TRBD1. Losses at the gene ends were 8 bases for V and 5 bases for J; bases not matched to a gene: 1. This CDR3 spans 12 amino acids. CDR1 is MNHEY, CDR2 SMNVEV, per germline (reference sequence). The CDR3 DNA sequence: TGTGCCAGCGGGGACAGGGATCAGCCCCAGCATTTT. The encoded protein is CASGDRDQPQHF.